The entry below gives a single T cell receptor beta chain sequence along with its context. The repertoire was sequenced with immunoSEQ multiplex PCR; TCRdb's copy has only in-frame clones and lacks some. The sample yields roughly 110,000 clones, 70% to 75% seen once. The entry originates in a study of blood T cell repertoires in COVID-19. V lost 5 bases to trimming and J lost 3 bases, with 8 bases between them. CDR1 is WNHNN, CDR2 SYGVQD, per germline (reference sequence). The CDR3 is 14 residues long. Sequenced sample: peripheral blood. The receptor was isolated from a human donor with acute or convalescent COVID-19. The donor label of this sample is uncertain. The chain combines TRBV10-1 with TRBJ1-6, with D hard to call. The CDR3 nucleotides are TGCGCCAGCAGTATAAACAACTATAATTCACCCCTCCACTTT. Amino acids: CASSINNYNSPLHF.